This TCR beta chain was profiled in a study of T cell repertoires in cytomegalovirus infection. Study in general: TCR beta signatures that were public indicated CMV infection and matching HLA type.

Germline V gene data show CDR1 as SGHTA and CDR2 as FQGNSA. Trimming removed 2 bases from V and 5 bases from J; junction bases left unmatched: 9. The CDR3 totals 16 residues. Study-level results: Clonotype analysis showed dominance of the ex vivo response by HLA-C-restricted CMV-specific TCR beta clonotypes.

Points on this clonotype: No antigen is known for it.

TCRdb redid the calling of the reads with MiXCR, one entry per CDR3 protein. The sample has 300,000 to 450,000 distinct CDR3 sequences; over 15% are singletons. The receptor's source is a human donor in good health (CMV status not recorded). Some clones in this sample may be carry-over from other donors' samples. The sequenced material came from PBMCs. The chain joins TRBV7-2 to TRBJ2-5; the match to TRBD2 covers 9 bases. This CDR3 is CASSLLGASGIETQYF. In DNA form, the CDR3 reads TGTGCCAGCAGCTTATTGGGGGCTAGCGGGATTGAGACCCAGTACTTC.